Each of the 25 T cell receptor beta chains below was sequenced from the same sample in a study of lymphopenia after photon versus proton radiotherapy. The table came from immunoSEQ multiplex PCR; TCRdb's copy has only in-frame clones and leaves some out. Among some 26,000 clones listed, around 80% were seen once. The sequenced sample was peripheral blood, obtained from a patient treated with photon-based radiotherapy. The receptor source for this set is a man aged 50 or older with gastric cancer.

This clone was detected only once. The chain recombines TRBV6-4 with TRBJ1-2, with TRBD1 matching over 12 bases. The germline gives CDR1 MRHNA, CDR2 SNTAGT. Trimming took 5 bases from V and 6 from J; bases not matched to a gene: 7. The CDR3 runs to 15 residues. CDR3 region: CASSNGTGGADGYTF. CDR3 DNA sequence: TGTGCCAGCAGTAACGGGACAGGGGGCGCGGATGGCTACACCTTC.

The chain couples TRBV14 to TRBJ2-7; D is unresolved. The CDR3 extends over 13 amino acids. Germline CDR1 is SGHDN and CDR2 is FVKESK. V lost 1 base and J lost 6, with 10 bases in between. CDR3 sequence reads: CASSQVPWSEQYV. For the CDR3, the DNA is TGTGCCAGCAGCCAAGTCCCGTGGAGCGAGCAGTACGTC.

The chain combines TRBV5-8 with TRBJ2-3, with 10 positions matching TRBD1. The germline CDR1 and CDR2 sequences are SGHTS and YDEGEE. The CDR3 is 15 amino acids. The J segment lost 0 bases and the V segment lost 4 bases, leaving 2 bases of the junction unmatched. The CDR3 loop is CASSRGQGSTDTQYF. The CDR3 DNA sequence: TGTGCCAGCAGCAGGGGACAGGGGAGCACAGATACGCAGTATTTT.

Only a few counts were recorded for this clone. The CDR3 nucleotides read TGTGCCAGCAGCTTACCAGGGGGCTATGGCTACACCTTC. Amino acid sequence: CASSLPGGYGYTF. V usage is TRBV7-2 and J usage is TRBJ1-2; 7 positions match TRBD1. The CDR3 contains 13 residues. In germline, CDR1 is SGHTA, CDR2 FQGNSA. The V gene end was trimmed by 2 bases and the J gene end by 4 bases; junction bases not matched to a gene: 1.

This clone has just a few counts. The chain has TRBV6-1 and TRBJ2-7; D gene ambiguous. V shed 2 bases and J shed 7 bases, with 15 bases lying between them. The CDR3 sequence is 14 residues long. The V gene's germline CDR1 is MNHNS and CDR2 SASEGT. The CDR3 nucleotides are TGTGCCAGCAGTGAATTGAACTCAGGCAGGGAGCAGTACGTC. Translated, it gives CASSELNSGREQYV.

The chain recombines TRBV5-8 with TRBJ2-5; TRBD1 matches at 9 bases. CDR1 and CDR2 (germline): SGHTS, YDEGEE. The CDR3 contains 15 residues. Trimming cost V 2 bases and J 5 bases; bases outside gene matches: 7. The CDR3 nucleotides are TGTGCCAGCAGCTTACACAGGGGGCTCAGGGAGACCCAGTACTTC. Translating it yields CASSLHRGLRETQYF.

The chain recombines TRBV10-2 with TRBJ2-1; TRBD2 matches at 9 bases. V dropped 4 bases and J dropped 4; count of bases not matched to a gene: 11. The CDR3 totals 17 residues. Germline CDR1 is WSHSY and CDR2 is SAAADI. CDR3 protein: CASSVVGTSPPYNEQFF. The CDR3 coding sequence is TGCGCCAGCAGTGTCGTCGGGACTAGCCCTCCTTACAATGAGCAGTTCTTC.

The chain carries TRBV13 and TRBJ1-2; tentative D call: TRBD1 (5 bases). With 5 bases removed from V and 7 bases from J, the gap between germline ends came to 20 bases. This CDR3 has 15 amino acids. Germline CDR1 reads PRHDT; CDR2 reads FYEKMQ (reference sequence). The DNA for the CDR3 is TGTGCCAGCAGCCGAACAGGAGGAGGAGGGCCTGGCTACACCTTC. Translating it yields CASSRTGGGGPGYTF.

A few counts support this clone. CDR3 sequence: CASSPDRGLNSPLHF. The CDR3 DNA reads TGCGCCAGCAGCCCGGACAGGGGGCTTAATTCACCCCTCCACTTT. The chain combines TRBV5-1 with TRBJ1-6, with 11 nucleotides matching TRBD1. The CDR3 has 15 residues. Germline assignment: CDR1 SGHRS and CDR2 YFSETQ. Trimming at V came to 4 bases and at J to 6 bases, leaving 3 bases not matched to a gene.

The V gene is TRBV30, the J gene TRBJ1-4; unclear D gene. Germline CDR1 GTSNPN, CDR2 SVGIG (reference sequence). The CDR3 is 13 residues long. V was cut by 1 base and J by 5 bases, with 8 bases left in between. The CDR3 nucleotides read TGTGCCTGGAGTGGATTTAGCAATGAAAAACTGTTTTTT. Its translation is CAWSGFSNEKLFF. Full variable domain (remainder filled in from reference TRBV30 and TRBJ1-4): SQTIHQWPATLVQPVGSPLSLECTVEGTSNPNLYWYRQAAGRGLQLLFYSVGIGQISSEVPQNLSASRPQDRQFILSSKKLLLSDSGFYLCAWSGFSNEKLFFGSGTQLSVL.

J is TRBJ1-1 and V is TRBV19; D gene ambiguous. CDR3 size: 15 residues. CDR1 and CDR2 from the germline V gene are LNHDA and SQIVND (reference sequence). Between the trimmed V and J ends, which lost 4 bases and 0 bases, there was a span of 12 bases. CDR3 DNA: TGTGCCAGTAGTACTTGGGCGACTATGAACACTGAAGCTTTCTTT. Its translation: CASSTWATMNTEAFF.

The rearrangement joins TRBV30 to TRBJ1-2; D gene unclear. V lost 1 base and J 8 bases, leaving 11 bases between the germline ends. Germline CDR1 GTSNPN, CDR2 SVGIG (reference sequence). This CDR3 spans 12 amino acids. CDR3: CAWSARGHGYTF. The CDR3 coding sequence is TGTGCCTGGAGTGCCCGGGGTCACGGCTACACCTTC.

The chain combines TRBV5-1 with TRBJ1-1; maybe TRBD1 (5 bases). Trimming stripped 0 bases from V and 4 bases from J, with 10 bases between. The CDR3 totals 14 residues. Germline assignment: CDR1 SGHRS and CDR2 YFSETQ. The CDR3 region is CASSLATGGTEAFF. As DNA, the CDR3 is TGCGCCAGCAGCTTGGCCACCGGGGGCACTGAAGCTTTCTTT.

The chain carries TRBV5-5 and TRBJ1-5; D unclear. The CDR3 is made up of 15 amino acids. From germline, CDR1 is SGHKS and CDR2 YYEKEE (reference sequence). Trimming took 0 bases from V and 3 from J, leaving 10 bases between them. CDR3 residues: CASSLGVGLNQPQHF. The CDR3 DNA follows: TGTGCCAGCAGCTTGGGGGTGGGCCTCAATCAGCCCCAGCATTTT.

The CDR3 nucleotides are TGTGCCAGCAGCCAAGTAGCGGGGGGGCGGACCGGGGAGCTGTTTTTT. As protein: CASSQVAGGRTGELFF. This chain uses TRBV4-2 with TRBJ2-2, with 11 bases identical to TRBD2. The length of the CDR3 is 16 residues. The germline gives CDR1 LGHNA, CDR2 YNFKEQ. V shed 1 base, J shed 5 bases, and the junction held 3 bases outside the gene matches.

This chain uses TRBV7-9 with TRBJ2-3; 10 bases map to TRBD2. The CDR3 extends over 16 amino acids. CDR1 and CDR2 (germline): SEHNR, FQNEAQ (reference sequence). V shed 5 bases and J 4 bases; nucleotides not matched to a gene: 9. For the CDR3, the DNA is TGTGCCAGCAGCCGTGAAGCGGGGGGGCGTCCAGATACGCAGTATTTT. Its translation is CASSREAGGRPDTQYF. Full variable domain (rest looked up from reference TRBV7-9 and TRBJ2-3): DTGVSQNPRHKITKRGQNVTFRCDPISEHNRLYWYRQTLGQGPEFLTYFQNEAQLEKSRLLSDRFSAERPKGSFSTLEIQRTEQGDSAMYLCASSREAGGRPDTQYFGPGTRLTVL.

This sequence joins TRBV4-3 and TRBJ2-7; 9 bases line up with TRBD1. This CDR3 is 15 amino acids long. V gave up 1 base and J gave up 2 bases; unmatched junction bases: 3. Germline CDR1 and CDR2: LGHNA and YSLEER. CDR3 coding DNA: TGCGCCAGCAGCCAAGTAGGGACAGGGACCTACGAGCAGTACTTC. Its protein product is CASSQVGTGTYEQYF.

The chain links TRBV30 to TRBJ2-2, with 13 positions matching TRBD2. The CDR3 has 16 amino acids. V trimming: 2 bases; J trimming: 4 bases; junction bases outside the gene matches: 4. CDR1 is GTSNPN, CDR2 SVGIG, per germline (reference sequence). Here the CDR3 DNA reads TGTGCCTGGAGTCTCCGGACTAGCGGGGGCACCGGGGAGCTGTTTTTT. Amino acid sequence: CAWSLRTSGGTGELFF.

The genes are TRBV4-1 and TRBJ1-4, with a weak D call TRBD1 (5 bases). The V end was cut by 4 bases, the J end by 5 bases, with 14 bases between. Per germline, CDR1 MGHRA and CDR2 YSYEKL. This CDR3 has 15 amino acids. The CDR3 nucleotides are TGCGCCAGCAGCCCATTCAGTGGGGGGAATGAAAAACTGTTTTTT. It specifies CASSPFSGGNEKLFF.

J is TRBJ1-5 and V is TRBV7-8; 7 bases fit TRBD1. The V segment lost 6 bases and the J segment 3 bases; nucleotides outside the gene matches: 8. This CDR3 comprises 15 residues. CDR1 SGHVS and CDR2 FQNEAQ come from the germline V gene. The CDR3 DNA reads as TGTGCCAGCAGTAGGGGGCGGTCTAACAATCAGCCCCAGCATTTT. Translating it yields CASSRGRSNNQPQHF.

This CDR3 is CATSTGANTEAFF. Written as DNA, the CDR3 is TGTGCCACGTCGACAGGGGCGAACACTGAAGCTTTCTTT. The chain joins TRBV6-5 to TRBJ1-1, with 8 bases fitting TRBD1. CDR3 length equals 13 residues. With 10 bases clipped from V and 1 base from J, the junction kept 5 bases outside the gene matches. Germline V gene lookup returns CDR1 MNHEY and CDR2 SVGAGI.

The V gene is TRBV4-1, the J gene TRBJ1-4, with D unresolved. This CDR3 contains 13 residues. V was trimmed by 1 base and J by 6 bases, leaving 6 bases between them. Germline assignment: CDR1 MGHRA and CDR2 YSYEKL. As DNA, the CDR3 is TGCGCCAGCAGCCAAGCGTTTTATGAAAAACTGTTTTTT. Its translation is CASSQAFYEKLFF.

The chain links TRBV5-1 to TRBJ1-2; D unclear. Trimming took off 0 bases at V and 2 bases at J, with 14 bases between the two ends. CDR3 length: 16 residues. Germline values: CDR1 SGHRS, CDR2 YFSETQ. The CDR3 region is CASSLVTGSSNYGYTF. CDR3 DNA sequence: TGCGCCAGCAGCTTGGTAACGGGGTCCAGCAACTATGGCTACACCTTC. Full variable domain (missing parts from reference TRBV5-1 and TRBJ1-2): KAGVTQTPRYLIKTRGQQVTLSCSPISGHRSVSWYQQTPGQGLQFLFEYFSETQRNKGNFPGRFSGRQFSNSRSEMNVSTLELGDSALYLCASSLVTGSSNYGYTFGSGTRLTVV.

The sample holds a few counts of this clone. The chain uses TRBV29-1 and TRBJ1-2; D is undetermined. The CDR3 loop spans 10 amino acids. Trimming took 6 bases from V and 6 from J, leaving 8 bases between them. Germline V lookup: CDR1 SQVTM, CDR2 ANQGSEA. DNA for the CDR3: TGCAGCGTCTACATGAATGGCTACACCTTC. It codes for CSVYMNGYTF.

This clone has just one count. The V and J genes are TRBV27 and TRBJ1-1, with 7 bases that match TRBD1. V gave up 7 bases and J gave up 1 base; unmatched junction bases: 12. Germline V gives CDR1 MNHEY, CDR2 SMNVEV (reference sequence). This CDR3 has 16 amino acids. This CDR3 reads CASTQYPGTANTEAFF. CDR3 coding DNA: TGTGCCAGCACCCAGTATCCCGGGACAGCGAACACTGAAGCTTTCTTT.